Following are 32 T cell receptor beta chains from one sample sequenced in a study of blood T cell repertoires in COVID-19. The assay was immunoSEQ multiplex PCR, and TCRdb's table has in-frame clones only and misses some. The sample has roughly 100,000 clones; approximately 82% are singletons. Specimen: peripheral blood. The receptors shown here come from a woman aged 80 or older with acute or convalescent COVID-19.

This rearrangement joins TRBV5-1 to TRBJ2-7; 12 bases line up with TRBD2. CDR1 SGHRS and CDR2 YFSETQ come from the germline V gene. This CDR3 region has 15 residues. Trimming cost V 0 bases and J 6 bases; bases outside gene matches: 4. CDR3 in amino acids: CASSLVTSGSFEQYF. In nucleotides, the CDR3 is TGCGCCAGCAGCTTGGTGACTAGCGGGAGTTTCGAGCAGTACTTC.

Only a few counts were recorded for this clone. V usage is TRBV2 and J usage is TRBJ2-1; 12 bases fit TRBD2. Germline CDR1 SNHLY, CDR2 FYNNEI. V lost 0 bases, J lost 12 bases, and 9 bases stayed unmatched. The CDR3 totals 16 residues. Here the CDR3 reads CASSEARASGRAGQFF. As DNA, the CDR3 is TGTGCCAGCAGTGAAGCGCGAGCTAGCGGGAGGGCCGGGCAGTTCTTC.

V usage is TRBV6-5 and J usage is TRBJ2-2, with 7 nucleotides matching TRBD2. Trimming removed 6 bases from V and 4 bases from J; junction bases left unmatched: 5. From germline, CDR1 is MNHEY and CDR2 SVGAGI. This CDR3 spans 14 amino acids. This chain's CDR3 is CASRASGGTGELFF. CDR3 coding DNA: TGTGCCAGCAGAGCGTCGGGGGGCACCGGGGAGCTGTTTTTT.

The CDR3 DNA follows: TGTGCCAGCAGGACATCTAATAACTATGGCTACACCTTC. The encoded protein is CASRTSNNYGYTF. V usage is TRBV5-6 and J usage is TRBJ1-2; no reliable D call. From germline, CDR1 is SGHDT and CDR2 YYEEEE. The CDR3 totals 13 residues. V was cut by 5 bases and J by 1 base, with 9 bases left in between.

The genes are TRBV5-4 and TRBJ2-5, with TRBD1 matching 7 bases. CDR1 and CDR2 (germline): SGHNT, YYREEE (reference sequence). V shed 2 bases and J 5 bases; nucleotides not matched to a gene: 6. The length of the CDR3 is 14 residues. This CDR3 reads CASSFRQGGETQYF. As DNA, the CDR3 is TGTGCCAGCAGCTTCCGACAGGGTGGGGAGACCCAGTACTTC.

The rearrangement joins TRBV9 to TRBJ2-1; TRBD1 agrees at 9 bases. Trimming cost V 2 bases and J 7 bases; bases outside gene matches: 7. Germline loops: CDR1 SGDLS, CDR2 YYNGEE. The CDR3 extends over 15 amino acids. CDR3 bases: TGTGCCAGCAGCGTCGGACAGGGGCAAGATAATGAGCAGTTCTTC. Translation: CASSVGQGQDNEQFF.

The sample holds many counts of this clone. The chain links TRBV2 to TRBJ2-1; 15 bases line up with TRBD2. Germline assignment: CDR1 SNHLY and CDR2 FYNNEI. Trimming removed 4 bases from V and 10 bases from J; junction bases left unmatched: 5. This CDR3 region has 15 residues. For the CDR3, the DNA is TGTGCCAGCAGTGGCACGGGACTAGCGGGAGGAGAGCAGTTCTTC. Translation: CASSGTGLAGGEQFF.

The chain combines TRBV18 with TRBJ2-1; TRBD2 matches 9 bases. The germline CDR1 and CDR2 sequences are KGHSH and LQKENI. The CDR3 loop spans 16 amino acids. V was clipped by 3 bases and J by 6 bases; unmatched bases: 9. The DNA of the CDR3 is TGTGCCAGCTCACCGGACTCCGGGACTAGCCCCAATGAGCAGTTCTTC. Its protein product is CASSPDSGTSPNEQFF.

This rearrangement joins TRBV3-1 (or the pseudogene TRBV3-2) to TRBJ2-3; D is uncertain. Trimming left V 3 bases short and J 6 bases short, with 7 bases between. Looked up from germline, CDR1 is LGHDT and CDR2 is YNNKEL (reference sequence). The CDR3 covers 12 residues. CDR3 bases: TGTGCCAGCAGCCATCTACGGGATACGCAGTATTTT. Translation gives CASSHLRDTQYF.

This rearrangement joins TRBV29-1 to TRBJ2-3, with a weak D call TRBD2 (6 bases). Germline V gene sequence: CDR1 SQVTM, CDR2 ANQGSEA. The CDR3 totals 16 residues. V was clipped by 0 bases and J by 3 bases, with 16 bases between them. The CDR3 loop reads CSVEEVGPGGTDTQYF. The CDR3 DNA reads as TGCAGCGTTGAAGAGGTGGGACCAGGAGGGACAGATACGCAGTATTTT.

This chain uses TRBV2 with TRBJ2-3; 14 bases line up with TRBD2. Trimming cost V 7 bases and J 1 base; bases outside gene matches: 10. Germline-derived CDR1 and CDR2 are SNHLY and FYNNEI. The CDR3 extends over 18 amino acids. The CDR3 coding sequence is TGTGCCAGCACCGGGAGGGGACTAGCGGGAGTGGGCACAGATACGCAGTATTTT. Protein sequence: CASTGRGLAGVGTDTQYF. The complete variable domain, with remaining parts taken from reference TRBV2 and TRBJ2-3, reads EPEVTQTPSHQVTQMGQEVILRCVPISNHLYFYWYRQILGQKVEFLVSFYNNEISEKSEIFDDQFSVERPDGSNFTLKIRSTKLEDSAMYFCASTGRGLAGVGTDTQYFGPGTRLTVL.

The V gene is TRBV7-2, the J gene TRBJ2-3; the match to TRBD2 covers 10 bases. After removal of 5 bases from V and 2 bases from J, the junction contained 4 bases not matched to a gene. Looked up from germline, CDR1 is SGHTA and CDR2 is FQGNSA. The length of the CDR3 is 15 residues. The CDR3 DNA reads TGTGCCAGCAGCCTAACTAGCGGGATCACAGATACGCAGTATTTT. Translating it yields CASSLTSGITDTQYF.

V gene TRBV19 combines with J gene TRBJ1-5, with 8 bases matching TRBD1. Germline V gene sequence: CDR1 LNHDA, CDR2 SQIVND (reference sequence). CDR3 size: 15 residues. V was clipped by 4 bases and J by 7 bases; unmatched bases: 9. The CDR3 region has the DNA TGTGCCAGTAGTACCCCGACAGGGGTGGGGCAGCCCCAGCATTTT. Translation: CASSTPTGVGQPQHF.

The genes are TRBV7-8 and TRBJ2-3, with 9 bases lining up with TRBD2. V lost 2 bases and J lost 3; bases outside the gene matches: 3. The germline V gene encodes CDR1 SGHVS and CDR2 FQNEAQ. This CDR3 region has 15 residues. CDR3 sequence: CASSLLAGRTDTQYF. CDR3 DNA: TGTGCCAGCAGCTTACTAGCGGGAAGGACAGATACGCAGTATTTT.

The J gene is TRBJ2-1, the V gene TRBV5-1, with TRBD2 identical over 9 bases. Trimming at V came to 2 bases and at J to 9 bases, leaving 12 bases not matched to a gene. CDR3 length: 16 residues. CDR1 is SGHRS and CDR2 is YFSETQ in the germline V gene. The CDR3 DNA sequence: TGCGCCAGCAGCTTAACCGCGGGAGGGGCACAGGGTGAGCAGTTCTTC. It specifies CASSLTAGGAQGEQFF.

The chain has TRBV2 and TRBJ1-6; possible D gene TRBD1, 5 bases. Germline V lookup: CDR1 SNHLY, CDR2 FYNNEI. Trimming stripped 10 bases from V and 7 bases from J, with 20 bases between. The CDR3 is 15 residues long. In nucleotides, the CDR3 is TGTGCCACCCGACTAAACGGGGGGGACAATTCACCCCTCCACTTT. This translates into CATRLNGGDNSPLHF.

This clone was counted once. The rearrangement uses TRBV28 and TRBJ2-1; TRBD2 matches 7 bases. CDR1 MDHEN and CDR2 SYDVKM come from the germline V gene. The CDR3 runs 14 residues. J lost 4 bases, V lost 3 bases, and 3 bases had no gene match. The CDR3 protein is CASSLAGVYNEQFF. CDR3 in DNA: TGTGCCAGCAGTTTGGCGGGAGTATACAATGAGCAGTTCTTC.

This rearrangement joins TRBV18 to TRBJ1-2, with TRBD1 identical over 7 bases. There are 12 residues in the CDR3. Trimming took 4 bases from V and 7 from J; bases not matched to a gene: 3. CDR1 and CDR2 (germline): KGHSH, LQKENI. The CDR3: CASSLDRVGYTF. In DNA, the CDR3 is TGTGCCAGCTCACTTGACAGGGTTGGCTACACCTTC.

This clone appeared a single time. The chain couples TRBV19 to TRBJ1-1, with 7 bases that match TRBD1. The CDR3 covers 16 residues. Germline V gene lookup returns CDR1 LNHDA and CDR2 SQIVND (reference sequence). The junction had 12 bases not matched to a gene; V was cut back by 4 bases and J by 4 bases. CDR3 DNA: TGTGCCAGTAGTAACCCTTCAGGGGGGAGAGGCACTGAAGCTTTCTTT. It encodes CASSNPSGGRGTEAFF.

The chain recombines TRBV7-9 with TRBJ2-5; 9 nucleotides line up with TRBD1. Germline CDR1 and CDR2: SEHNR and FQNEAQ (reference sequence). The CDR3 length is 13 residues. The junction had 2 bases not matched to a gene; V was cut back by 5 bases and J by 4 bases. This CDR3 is CASSPDRGETQYF. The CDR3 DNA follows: TGTGCCAGCAGCCCGGACAGGGGAGAGACCCAGTACTTC.

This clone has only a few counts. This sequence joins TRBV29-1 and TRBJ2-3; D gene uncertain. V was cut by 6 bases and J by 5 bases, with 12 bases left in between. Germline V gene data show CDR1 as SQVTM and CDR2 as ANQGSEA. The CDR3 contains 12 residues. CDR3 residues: CSVALPGDTQYF. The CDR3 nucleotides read TGCAGCGTCGCCCTTCCGGGAGATACGCAGTATTTT.

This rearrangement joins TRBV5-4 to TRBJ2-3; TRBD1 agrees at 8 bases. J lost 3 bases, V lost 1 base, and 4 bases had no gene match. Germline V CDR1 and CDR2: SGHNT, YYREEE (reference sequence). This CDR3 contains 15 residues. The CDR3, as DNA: TGTGCCAGCAGCTTGCAGGGGGCGAAGACAGATACGCAGTATTTT. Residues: CASSLQGAKTDTQYF.

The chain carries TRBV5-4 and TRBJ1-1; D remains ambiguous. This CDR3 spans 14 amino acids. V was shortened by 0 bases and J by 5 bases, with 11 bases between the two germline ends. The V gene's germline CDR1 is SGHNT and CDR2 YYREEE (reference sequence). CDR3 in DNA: TGTGCCAGCAGCTTGGAGCTAAAGAAGACTGAAGCTTTCTTT. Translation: CASSLELKKTEAFF.

DNA of the CDR3: TGTGCCATCAGCTTGCCTAGCGGGAGGGTCGAGAGCACAGATACGCAGTATTTT. The encoded protein is CAISLPSGRVESTDTQYF. The V call is TRBV10-3, the J call TRBJ2-3; 12 nucleotides agree with TRBD2. V gave up 6 bases and J gave up 0 bases; unmatched junction bases: 10. Germline V gives CDR1 ENHRY, CDR2 SYGVKD. The CDR3 consists of 18 residues.

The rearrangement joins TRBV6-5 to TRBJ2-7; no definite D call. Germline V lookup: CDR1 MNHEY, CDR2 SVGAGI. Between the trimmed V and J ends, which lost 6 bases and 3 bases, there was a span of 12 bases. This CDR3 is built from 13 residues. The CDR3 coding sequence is TGTGCCAGCAGGCAGGTCTCGAGCTACGAGCAGTACGTC. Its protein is CASRQVSSYEQYV.

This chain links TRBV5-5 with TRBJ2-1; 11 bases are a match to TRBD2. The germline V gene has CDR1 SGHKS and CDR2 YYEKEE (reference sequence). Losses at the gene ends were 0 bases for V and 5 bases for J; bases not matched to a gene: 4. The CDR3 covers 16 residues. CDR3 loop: CASSLELAGGNNEQFF. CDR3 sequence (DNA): TGTGCCAGCAGCTTGGAGCTAGCGGGAGGTAACAATGAGCAGTTCTTC.

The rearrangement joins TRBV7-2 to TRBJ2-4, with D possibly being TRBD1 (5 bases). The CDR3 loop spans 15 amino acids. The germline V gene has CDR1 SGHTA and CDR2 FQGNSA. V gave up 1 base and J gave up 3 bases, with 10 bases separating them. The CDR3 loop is CASSLEGRSKNIQYF. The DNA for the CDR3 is TGTGCCAGCAGCTTAGAGGGGCGGAGCAAAAACATTCAGTACTTC.

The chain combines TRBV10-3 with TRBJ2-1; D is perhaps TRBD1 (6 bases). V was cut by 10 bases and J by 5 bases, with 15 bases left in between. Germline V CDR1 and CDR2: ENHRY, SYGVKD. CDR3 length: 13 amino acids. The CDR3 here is CATNRASDNEQFF. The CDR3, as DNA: TGTGCCACTAACAGGGCTTCGGACAATGAGCAGTTCTTC.

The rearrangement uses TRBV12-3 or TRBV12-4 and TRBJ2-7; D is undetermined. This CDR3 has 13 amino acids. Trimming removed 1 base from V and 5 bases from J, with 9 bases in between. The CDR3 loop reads CASSLEPGHEQYV. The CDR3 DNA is TGTGCCAGCAGTTTAGAGCCAGGCCACGAGCAGTACGTC.

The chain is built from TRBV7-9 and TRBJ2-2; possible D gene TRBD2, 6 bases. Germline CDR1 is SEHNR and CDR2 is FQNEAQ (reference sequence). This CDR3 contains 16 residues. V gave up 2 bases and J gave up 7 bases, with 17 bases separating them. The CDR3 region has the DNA TGTGCCAGCAGCTTAAGTTGGGGACTTGATGGCGGGGAGCTGTTTTTT. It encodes CASSLSWGLDGGELFF.

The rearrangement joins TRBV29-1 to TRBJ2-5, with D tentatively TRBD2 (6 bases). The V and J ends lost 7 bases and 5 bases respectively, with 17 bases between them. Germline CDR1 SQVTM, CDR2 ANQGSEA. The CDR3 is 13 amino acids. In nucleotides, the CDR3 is TGCAGCGCCTCAGGAGGGGTTAAGGAGACCCAGTACTTC. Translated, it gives CSASGGVKETQYF.

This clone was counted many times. The CDR3 bases are TGTGCCAGCAGCTTAGCCCCGGGTGATAGCTATGGCTACACCTTC. Its translation: CASSLAPGDSYGYTF. The J gene is TRBJ1-2, the V gene TRBV7-9; D remains unclear. With 0 bases removed from V and 4 bases from J, the gap between germline ends came to 12 bases. CDR3 length equals 15 residues. CDR1 SEHNR and CDR2 FQNEAQ come from the germline V gene (reference sequence).